A selection of T cell receptor beta chains follows, all from one sample in a study of monozygotic twins with inflammatory bowel disease. TCRdb re-called the 5' RACE reads; one entry per CDR3 protein, DNA not given. The specimen's table records about 200,000 distinct CDR3 sequences. Source material: blood. Source of these receptors: a human donor with ulcerative colitis or Crohn's disease, or a healthy co-twin of an affected twin (not recorded which). The CDR3 runs from the conserved cysteine through the conserved F or W.

>TRBJ1-2|TRBV20-1
CSARDYGANYGYTF
>TRBJ2-1|TRBV20-1
CSAIGTSLNEQFF
>TRBJ1-1|TRBV7-9
CASSPRQGPTEAFF
>TRBJ2-5|TRBV18
CASSPRPAGGLVETQYF
>TRBJ1-2|TRBV11-2
CASSLRPGRDYGYTF
>TRBJ2-1|TRBV7-2
CASSLSGPGGSEQFF
>TRBJ2-1|TRBV20-1
CSALGRGGPNNEQFF
>TRBJ2-7|TRBV9
CASSAKEGLTFSYEQYF
>TRBJ2-3|TRBV9
CASSARGGGSNTDTQYF
>TRBJ1-2|TRBV20-1
CSAYQPGQGNYGYTF
>TRBJ2-4|TRBV6-1
CASRPGTGENIQYF
>TRBJ2-7|TRBV12-3/TRBV12-4
CASSSTYGSEQYF
>TRBJ1-5|TRBV12-3/TRBV12-4
CASSLGLDRRNQPQHF
>TRBJ2-6|TRBV9
CASSVAGGGSGANVLTF
>TRBJ2-1|TRBV12-3/TRBV12-4
CASSLRSRGWEQIF
>TRBJ1-1|TRBV29-1
CSGQGMNTEAFF
>TRBJ2-7|TRBV5-5
CASSLRTSGIPYEQYF
>TRBJ2-1|TRBV5-1
CASSFTSGAYNEQFF
>TRBJ1-1|TRBV4-1
CASSREGPGLAGTEAFF
>TRBJ1-2|TRBV12-3/TRBV12-4
CASRDNNYGYTF
>TRBJ1-5|TRBV18
CASSLGQNQPQHF
>TRBJ1-3|TRBV7-8
CASSHRVSENTIYF
>TRBJ1-5|TRBV7-2
CASSLVDRQPQHF
>TRBJ2-3|TRBV6-1
CASKALAGGFTDTQYF
>TRBJ2-3|TRBV12-3/TRBV12-4
CASSLTGTSTDTQYF
>TRBJ2-7|TRBV28
CASSSPTSGSTYEQYF
>TRBJ2-1|TRBV20-1
CSPGQSSYNEQFF
>TRBJ2-1|TRBV20-1
CSASGSSYNEQFF
>TRBJ1-2|TRBV6-1
CASRDIQASRYTF
>TRBJ2-7|TRBV5-1
CASRQSESYEQYF
>TRBJ2-7|TRBV7-3
CASSSVTSGSSLFVRYEQYF
>TRBJ2-2|TRBV5-6
CASSLVGANGIGELFF
>TRBJ2-2|TRBV28
CASRQDSKVGELFF
>TRBJ1-1|TRBV27
CASSFGGGWAEAFF
>TRBJ2-1|TRBV25-1
CASSEYSGVRSYNEQFF
>TRBJ1-5|TRBV30
CAWSAGRPNQPQHF
>TRBJ2-1|TRBV12-3/TRBV12-4
CASRGAGVNEQFF
>TRBJ1-1|TRBV5-1
CASSPTGGYEAFF
>TRBJ2-2|TRBV20-1
CSARARSGGELFF
>TRBJ1-5|TRBV24-1
CATSAQPGQPQHF
>TRBJ1-4|TRBV19
CASGLVMRQVEKLFF
>TRBJ2-6|TRBV5-4
CASSSPEGANVLTF
>TRBJ1-4|TRBV18
CASSPLGQSEKLFF
>TRBJ2-5|TRBV20-1
CSATRTVDQETQYF
>TRBJ2-2|TRBV7-2
CASSLARVTGELFF
>TRBJ2-7|TRBV11-2
CASRASGVRSYEQYF
>TRBJ2-3|TRBV15
CATSRYSGGTDTQYF
>TRBJ1-2|TRBV28
CASSSSNYGYTF
>TRBJ2-2|TRBV5-1
CASSPDSNTGELFF
>TRBJ1-1|TRBV7-2
CASSLWTGTEAFF
>TRBJ2-3|TRBV9
CASSVENTTGLSTDTQYF